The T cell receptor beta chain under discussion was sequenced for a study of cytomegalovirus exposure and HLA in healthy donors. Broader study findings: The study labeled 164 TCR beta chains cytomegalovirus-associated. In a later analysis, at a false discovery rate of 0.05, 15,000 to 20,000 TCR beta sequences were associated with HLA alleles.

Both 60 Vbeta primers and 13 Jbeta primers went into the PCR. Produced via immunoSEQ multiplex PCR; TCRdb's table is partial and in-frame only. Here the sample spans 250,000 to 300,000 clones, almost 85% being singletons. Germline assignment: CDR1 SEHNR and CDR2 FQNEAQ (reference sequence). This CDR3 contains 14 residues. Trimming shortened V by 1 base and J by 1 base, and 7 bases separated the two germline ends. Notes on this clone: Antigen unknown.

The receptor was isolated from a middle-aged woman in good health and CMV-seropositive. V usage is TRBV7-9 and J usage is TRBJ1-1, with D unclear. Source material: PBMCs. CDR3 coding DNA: TGTGCCAGCAGCTTAGGGCGGGGGAACACTGAAGCTTTCTTT. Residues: CASSLGRGNTEAFF.